Detailed here is one TCR beta chain. This sample stems from a study of blood T cell repertoires in COVID-19. Study context: Specimens from acute and convalescent COVID-19 originated in the United States, Italy and Spain. T cells, B-cell-depleted T cells, or PBMCs supplied cDNA or gDNA.

This table comes from immunoSEQ multiplex PCR, and its TCRdb copy is limited to in-frame clones, with some not included. The table has 190,000 or so clones, about 83% seen once; the top ten hold around 8.6%. The CDR3 loop spans 20 amino acids. J lost 4 bases, V lost 5 bases, and 17 bases had no gene match. Germline CDR1 reads MDHEN; CDR2 reads SYDVKM. Participants were placed into cohorts based on the clinical history they reported. Sequenced sample: PBMCs or T cells enriched from blood (not recorded which). This rearrangement joins TRBV28 to TRBJ2-6; 10 positions agree with TRBD1. The receptor comes from a woman aged 25 to 39 who had recovered from COVID-19. The CDR3 nucleotides are TGTGCCAGCAGTCGACCGACAGGGGGCTCCTTCACGGCCGGGGCCAACGTCCTGACTTTC. Translation: CASSRPTGGSFTAGANVLTF.